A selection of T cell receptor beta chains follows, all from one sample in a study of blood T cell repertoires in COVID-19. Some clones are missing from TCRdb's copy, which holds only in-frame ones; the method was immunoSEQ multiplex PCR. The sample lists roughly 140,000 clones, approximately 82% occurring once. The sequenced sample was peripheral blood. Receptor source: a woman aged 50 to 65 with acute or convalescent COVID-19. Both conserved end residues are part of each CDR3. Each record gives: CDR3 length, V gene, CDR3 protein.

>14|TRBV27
CASSPQGENYGYTF
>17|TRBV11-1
CASSLAAGWTASYEQYF
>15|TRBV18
CASSPLGTARAGYTF
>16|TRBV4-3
CASSQAERGSTDTQYF
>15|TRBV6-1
CASSEEATGIQPQHF
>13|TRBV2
CASSVTGQTEAFF
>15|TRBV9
CASSVGRTRDEKLFF
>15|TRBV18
CASSPSGQGVDGYTF
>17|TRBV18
CASSPYGAGGGTDTQYF
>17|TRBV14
CASSPSQLGPAKNIQYF
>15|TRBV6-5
CASSPGQGPNQPQHF
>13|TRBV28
CASVRDSAGEQYF
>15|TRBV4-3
CASSQSSGRGETQYF
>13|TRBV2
CASSERGYYGYTF
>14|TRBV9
CASSPRQVNTEAFF
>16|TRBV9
CASSDPGTFVNTEAFF
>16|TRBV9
CASSVGLRGDRGTQYF
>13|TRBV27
CASSLQGPETQYF
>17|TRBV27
CASSLPVTSTNTGELFF
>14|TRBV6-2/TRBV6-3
CASSSYGSRYEQYF
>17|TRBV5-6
CASSLARQGGYNQPQHF
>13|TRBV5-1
CASAGQGVYEQYF
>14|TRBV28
CASSPRRDPYEQYF
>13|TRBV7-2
CASSLGAGGEQYF
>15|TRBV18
CASSLTGAPGETQYF
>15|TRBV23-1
CASSRTGESGNTIYF
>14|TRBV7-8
CASRRGQGGTEAFF
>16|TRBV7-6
CASSPLAGVPYNEQFF
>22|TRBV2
CASSEVPRRTSEEPIAKNIQYF
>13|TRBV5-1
CASSLGAYNEQFF
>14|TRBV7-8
CASSLRQAGNTIYF
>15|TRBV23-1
CASSVQSSYNSPLHF
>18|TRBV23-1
CASSQSRTRDKRTDTQYF
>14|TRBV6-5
CASSNGGSNQPQHF
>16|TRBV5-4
CASSSRVSTGGYGYTF
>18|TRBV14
CASSQVRGQGYPTGELFF
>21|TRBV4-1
CASSPFPNRRTGSLSTDTQYF
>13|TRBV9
CASSRDRGYEQYF
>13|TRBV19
CASTDSRYSPLHF
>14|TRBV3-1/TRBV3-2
CASSRTGGNQPQHF
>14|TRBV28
CASRRTGSTGELFF
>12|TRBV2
CASGAHTDTQYF
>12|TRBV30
CAWSVLGYEAFF
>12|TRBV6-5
CASAGQGGGYTF
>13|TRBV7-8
CASRASFGNTIYF